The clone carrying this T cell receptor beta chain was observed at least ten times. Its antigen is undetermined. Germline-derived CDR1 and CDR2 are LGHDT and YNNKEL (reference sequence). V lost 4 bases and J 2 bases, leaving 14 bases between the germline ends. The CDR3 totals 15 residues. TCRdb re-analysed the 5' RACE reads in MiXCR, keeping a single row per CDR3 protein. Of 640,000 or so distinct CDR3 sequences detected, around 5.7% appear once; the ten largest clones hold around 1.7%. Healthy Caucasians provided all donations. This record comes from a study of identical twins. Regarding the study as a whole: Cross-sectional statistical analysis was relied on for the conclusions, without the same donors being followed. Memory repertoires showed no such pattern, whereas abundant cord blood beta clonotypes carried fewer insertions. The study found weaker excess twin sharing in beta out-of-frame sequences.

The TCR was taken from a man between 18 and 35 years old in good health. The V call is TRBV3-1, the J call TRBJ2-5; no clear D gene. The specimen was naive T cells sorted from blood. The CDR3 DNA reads TGTGCCAGCAGCCCCCCGGAAGCGCGACAAGAGACCCAGTACTTC. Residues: CASSPPEARQETQYF.